What follows are 31 T cell receptor beta chains derived from one specimen sequenced in a study of Ad26.COV2.S vaccination and SARS-CoV-2 variants. Treatment: around 19 received Ad26.COV2.S at low or high dose, single or two shots; about 5 received placebo; per-sample allocation not given. Collection of samples fell on day 63 after the first vaccine or placebo injection. This table comes from immunoSEQ multiplex PCR, and its TCRdb copy is limited to in-frame clones, with some not included. Of around 320,000 clones in the sample, roughly 84% were seen once. The specimen comprised peripheral blood, sampled in a trial of Ad26.COV2.S vaccine versus placebo. These receptors were taken from a person aged 18-65 years who received the Ad26.COV2.S COVID-19 vaccine or a placebo.

The chain is built from TRBV29-1 and TRBJ1-1; D is unresolved. This CDR3 spans 13 amino acids. Trimming left V 0 bases short and J 4 bases short, with 9 bases between. Germline V gene data show CDR1 as SQVTM and CDR2 as ANQGSEA. DNA for the CDR3: TGCAGCGTTGAAGATTGGGGTATCACTGAAGCTTTCTTT. Translated: CSVEDWGITEAFF.

The chain uses TRBV5-1 and TRBJ2-1; 8 bases line up with TRBD2. This CDR3 is 16 amino acids long. J was trimmed by 9 bases and V by 0 bases; bases with no gene match: 11. Germline loops: CDR1 SGHRS, CDR2 YFSETQ. The CDR3 here is CASSLAVLAGPGEQFF. Written as DNA, the CDR3 is TGCGCCAGCAGCTTGGCTGTTTTAGCGGGGCCGGGTGAGCAGTTCTTC.

This clone came up a few times. The chain carries TRBV9 and TRBJ2-2; no firm D call. Trimming cost V 0 bases and J 3 bases, with 9 bases left between them. This CDR3 contains 15 residues. CDR1 is SGDLS, CDR2 YYNGEE, per germline. Written as DNA, the CDR3 is TGTGCCAGCAGCGTAGGTAATCTTCACACCGGGGAGCTGTTTTTT. This gives the protein CASSVGNLHTGELFF.

The gene calls are TRBV23-1 and TRBJ2-5; 8 bases align to TRBD1. TRBV23-1 has ORF status, its function being uncertain. This CDR3 is built from 14 residues. The ends lost 4 bases at V and 1 base at J; junction bases unmatched: 2. The CDR3 DNA reads as TGCGCCAGCAGTCGCACAGGGGGCCAAGAGACCCAGTACTTC. It specifies CASSRTGGQETQYF.

The genes are TRBV28 and TRBJ2-2, with 9 bases aligning to TRBD2. Trimming cost V 6 bases and J 5 bases; bases outside gene matches: 10. Germline lookup yields CDR1 MDHEN and CDR2 SYDVKM. The CDR3 has 16 amino acids. CDR3 sequence reads: CASSRTSVPRTGELFF. The CDR3 DNA follows: TGTGCCAGCAGCCGGACTAGCGTCCCTAGAACCGGGGAGCTGTTTTTT.

This chain connects TRBV18 to TRBJ1-4, with TRBD1 matching over 9 bases. The CDR3 is made up of 16 amino acids. V shed 5 bases and J 3 bases; nucleotides not matched to a gene: 7. Germline-derived CDR1 and CDR2 are KGHSH and LQKENI. DNA of the CDR3: TGTGCCAGCTCAGGATGGGACAGGGATGCTAATGAAAAACTGTTTTTT. Its protein product is CASSGWDRDANEKLFF.

The gene calls are TRBV3-1 (or the pseudogene TRBV3-2) and TRBJ2-7, with D possibly TRBD2 on 5 matching bases. Germline CDR1 is LGHDT and CDR2 is YNNKEL (reference sequence). The CDR3 spans 14 residues. With 3 bases removed from V and 0 bases from J, the gap between germline ends came to 9 bases. The CDR3 bases are TGTGCCAGCAGCCAGGCGGACTCCTCCTACGAGCAGTACTTC. Translated, it gives CASSQADSSYEQYF.

The chain combines TRBV7-9 with TRBJ1-1; TRBD1 might be the D (5 bases). This CDR3 contains 15 residues. Germline CDR1 and CDR2: SEHNR and FQNEAQ (reference sequence). Trimming cost V 5 bases and J 1 base, with 14 bases left between them. CDR3 nucleotides: TGTGCCAGCAGCCCTCCCTCAGACAGGAACACTGAAGCTTTCTTT. Protein product: CASSPPSDRNTEAFF.

The chain is built from TRBV4-2 and TRBJ1-5; a weak D match, TRBD1 (6 bases). The CDR3 extends over 15 amino acids. Trimming removed 5 bases from V and 7 bases from J, with 18 bases in between. Germline values: CDR1 LGHNA, CDR2 YNFKEQ. Here the CDR3 DNA reads TGTGCCAGCAGCTCCTCGTCAGGGGCTGGGCAGCCCCAGCATTTT. Its protein is CASSSSSGAGQPQHF.

This sequence joins TRBV7-9 and TRBJ2-3; 9 bases fit TRBD1. The junction had 9 bases not matched to a gene; V was cut back by 7 bases and J by 4 bases. CDR3 length: 15 amino acids. The germline gives CDR1 SEHNR, CDR2 FQNEAQ (reference sequence). DNA of the CDR3: TGTGCCAGCACAGGGGACAGGGTTGGTCCAGATACGCAGTATTTT. It is translated as CASTGDRVGPDTQYF.

The chain carries TRBV14 and TRBJ2-6; 8 nucleotides line up with TRBD1. CDR3 length: 20 amino acids. Germline CDR1 SGHDN, CDR2 FVKESK. J was trimmed by 0 bases and V by 0 bases; bases with no gene match: 10. CDR3 sequence (DNA): TGTGCCAGCAGCCAAGACCCCCTGGCAGGGGGCAACTCTGGGGCCAACGTCCTGACTTTC. Its protein is CASSQDPLAGGNSGANVLTF.

This clone was seen only a few times. Other DNA sequences in this sample translate to the same CDR3. The chain links TRBV30 to TRBJ1-5; D possibly corresponds to TRBD1 (6 bases). Per the germline V gene, CDR1 is GTSNPN and CDR2 is SVGIG (reference sequence). Trimming cost V 0 bases and J 4 bases, with 7 bases left between them. The CDR3 spans 13 residues. The DNA for the CDR3 is TGTGCCTGGAGTGTACAGGGTAATCAGCCCCAGCATTTT. Protein: CAWSVQGNQPQHF.

The gene calls are TRBV14 and TRBJ2-2; 10 bases align to TRBD1. The CDR3 spans 17 residues. V dropped 0 bases and J dropped 4; count of bases not matched to a gene: 5. CDR1 and CDR2 (germline): SGHDN, FVKESK. This CDR3 is CASSQDLGTGATGELFF. CDR3 bases: TGTGCCAGCAGCCAAGACTTGGGGACAGGGGCCACCGGGGAGCTGTTTTTT.

This clone was recorded once. The genes are TRBV30 and TRBJ2-1, with D tentatively TRBD2 (6 bases). Germline-derived CDR1 and CDR2 are GTSNPN and SVGIG (reference sequence). The V end was cut by 0 bases, the J end by 5 bases, with 17 bases between. The CDR3 sequence is 16 residues long. The CDR3: CAWSVWRGGFNNEQFF. In DNA form, the CDR3 reads TGTGCCTGGAGTGTCTGGAGGGGTGGGTTTAACAATGAGCAGTTCTTC.

The chain combines TRBV7-8 with TRBJ1-3; D unclear. Germline-derived CDR1 and CDR2 are SGHVS and FQNEAQ. This CDR3 comprises 14 residues. V was clipped by 4 bases and J by 0 bases, with 7 bases between them. CDR3 nucleotides: TGTGCCAGCAGCTCAGTGAGCTCTGGAAACACCATATATTTT. This gives the protein CASSSVSSGNTIYF.

This clone came up once. In DNA, the CDR3 is TGTGCCAGCAGCCCCCGACAGGACTATGGCTACACCTTC. It encodes CASSPRQDYGYTF. V and J are TRBV11-1 and TRBJ1-2; D perhaps matches TRBD1 (6 bases). The CDR3 runs to 13 residues. Trimming left V 5 bases short and J 3 bases short, with 10 bases between. The germline V gene encodes CDR1 SGHAT and CDR2 FQDESV (reference sequence). Supplemented by reference TRBV11-1 and TRBJ1-2, the full variable domain reads EAEVAQSPRYKITEKSQAVAFWCDPISGHATLYWYRQILGQGPELLVQFQDESVVDDSQLPKDRFSAERLKGVDSTLKIQPAELGDSAMYLCASSPRQDYGYTFGSGTRLTVV.

This clone was picked up a small number of times. The chain employs TRBV6-5 and TRBJ2-7; the match to TRBD2 covers 8 bases. Germline assignment: CDR1 MNHEY and CDR2 SVGAGI. CDR3 length: 14 amino acids. V was pared by 6 bases and J by 5 bases, with 9 bases of the junction left unmatched. The CDR3 DNA is TGTGCCAGCAGACCCCGGGGGGGGTTGAACGAGCAGTACTTC. Its translation is CASRPRGGLNEQYF.

The chain uses TRBV30 and TRBJ2-7; TRBD2 might be the D (5 bases). Trimming pared 1 base from V and 2 bases from J, leaving 18 bases between. CDR3 size: 16 residues. Germline V gives CDR1 GTSNPN, CDR2 SVGIG (reference sequence). This CDR3 is CAWSDTGNSITYEQYF. The CDR3 nucleotides read TGTGCCTGGAGTGATACGGGAAACAGTATCACCTACGAGCAGTACTTC. Using reference TRBV30 and TRBJ2-7 for the parts outside the CDR3, the full variable domain is SQTIHQWPATLVQPVGSPLSLECTVEGTSNPNLYWYRQAAGRGLQLLFYSVGIGQISSEVPQNLSASRPQDRQFILSSKKLLLSDSGFYLCAWSDTGNSITYEQYFGPGTRLTVT.

This chain joins TRBV11-2 and TRBJ1-1; D gene uncertain. This CDR3 is 14 amino acids long. Trimming shortened V by 2 bases and J by 2 bases, and 9 bases separated the two germline ends. Looked up from germline, CDR1 is SGHAT and CDR2 is FQNNGV. CDR3 loop: CASSLTDSNTEAFF. DNA for the CDR3: TGTGCCAGCAGCTTAACCGACTCAAACACTGAAGCTTTCTTT.

This chain joins TRBV12-3 or TRBV12-4 and TRBJ1-2, with D unclear. Trimming took 3 bases from V and 5 from J, leaving 10 bases between them. The length of the CDR3 is 13 residues. The CDR3 DNA sequence: TGTGCCAGCAGTTTGATACTGGGGTATGGCTACACCTTC. Amino acid sequence: CASSLILGYGYTF.

The chain carries TRBV5-1 and TRBJ2-2; no definite D call. V was pared by 0 bases and J by 4 bases, with 1 base between. The CDR3 spans 12 residues. In germline, CDR1 is SGHRS, CDR2 YFSETQ. As DNA, the CDR3 is TGCGCCAGCAGCTTGGCCACCGGGGAGCTGTTTTTT. It yields the protein CASSLATGELFF.

V and J are TRBV5-1 and TRBJ2-7, with 7 bases identical to TRBD1. This CDR3 is built from 15 residues. Germline V CDR1 and CDR2: SGHRS, YFSETQ. V gave up 0 bases and J gave up 0 bases; unmatched junction bases: 3. CDR3 residues: CASSLVYRGSYEQYF. The CDR3 nucleotides are TGCGCCAGCAGCTTGGTGTACAGGGGCTCCTACGAGCAGTACTTC.

This clone was observed once. The rearrangement links TRBV4-1 to TRBJ2-7; 9 bases fit TRBD1. The CDR3 contains 16 residues. Germline-derived CDR1 and CDR2 are MGHRA and YSYEKL. The junction had 13 bases not matched to a gene; V was cut back by 4 bases and J by 6 bases. CDR3 in amino acids: CASSRITGTGNGEQYF. DNA of the CDR3: TGCGCCAGCAGCCGAATAACCGGGACAGGGAACGGCGAGCAGTACTTC.

V usage is TRBV5-1 and J usage is TRBJ1-1, with TRBD1 identical over 10 bases. The CDR3 is 15 amino acids. V lost 3 bases, J lost 6 bases, and 8 bases stayed unmatched. Germline values: CDR1 SGHRS, CDR2 YFSETQ. CDR3 sequence reads: CASSSKDRGLPEAFF. CDR3 nucleotides: TGCGCCAGCAGCTCAAAAGACAGGGGGCTGCCTGAAGCTTTCTTT.

The CDR3 region is CASSPTGSSNQPQHF. The CDR3 DNA is TGTGCCAGTAGTCCGACAGGGAGTAGCAATCAGCCCCAGCATTTT. This sequence joins TRBV19 and TRBJ1-5; TRBD1 agrees at 7 bases. This CDR3 is built from 15 residues. Germline loops: CDR1 LNHDA, CDR2 SQIVND (reference sequence). Losses at the gene ends were 5 bases for V and 0 bases for J; bases not matched to a gene: 4.

The chain uses TRBV9 and TRBJ2-2, with 12 bases that match TRBD2. The V gene's germline CDR1 is SGDLS and CDR2 YYNGEE. The CDR3 loop spans 18 amino acids. The junction had 6 bases not matched to a gene; V was cut back by 2 bases and J by 1 base. CDR3 amino acids: CASSVRLAGDMNTGELFF. The CDR3 DNA reads TGTGCCAGCAGCGTGCGACTAGCGGGGGACATGAACACCGGGGAGCTGTTTTTT.

The J gene is TRBJ2-1, the V gene TRBV7-3, with a weak D call TRBD1 (6 bases). V was trimmed by 0 bases and J by 7 bases, leaving 10 bases between them. The CDR3 covers 14 residues. Germline V gives CDR1 SGHTA, CDR2 FQGTGA. The CDR3 here is CASSLTGQGNEQFF. DNA of the CDR3: TGTGCCAGCAGCTTAACTGGGCAGGGGAATGAGCAGTTCTTC. The complete variable domain, with remaining parts taken from reference TRBV7-3 and TRBJ2-1, reads GAGVSQTPSNKVTEKGKYVELRCDPISGHTALYWYRQSLGQGPEFLIYFQGTGAADDSGLPNDRFFAVRPEGSVSTLKIQRTERGDSAVYLCASSLTGQGNEQFFGPGTRLTVL.

The V call is TRBV30, the J call TRBJ1-1; maybe TRBD1 (5 bases). V was shortened by 3 bases and J by 4 bases, with 12 bases between the two germline ends. The CDR3 runs 13 residues. Germline CDR1 GTSNPN, CDR2 SVGIG (reference sequence). As DNA, the CDR3 is TGTGCCTGGAGGACCGCGGGGGTCACTGAAGCTTTCTTT. Protein product: CAWRTAGVTEAFF.

This clone was counted a few times. The chain uses TRBV6-5 and TRBJ1-5; 9 nucleotides line up with TRBD1. Trimming cost V 4 bases and J 4 bases; bases outside gene matches: 8. Per germline, CDR1 MNHEY and CDR2 SVGAGI. The CDR3 is 16 amino acids. CDR3 in amino acids: CASSSRGTGQNQPQHF. CDR3 bases: TGTGCCAGCAGTTCTCGGGGGACAGGGCAGAATCAGCCCCAGCATTTT.

CDR3 sequence (DNA): TGTGCCAGCAGCAGCGGGGAGGTTTCATACGAGCAGTACTTC. Encoded protein: CASSSGEVSYEQYF. The chain recombines TRBV6-2 or TRBV6-3 with TRBJ2-7, with 7 positions matching TRBD2. With 6 bases clipped from V and 4 bases from J, the junction kept 9 bases outside the gene matches. CDR3 size: 14 residues. The germline CDR1 and CDR2 sequences are MNHEY and SVGEGT.

This clone was seen just once. This sequence joins TRBV30 and TRBJ1-1, with D unclear. The V gene lost 3 bases and the J gene lost 7 bases, with 9 bases spanning the gap. The CDR3 has 11 amino acids. The germline V gene has CDR1 GTSNPN and CDR2 SVGIG (reference sequence). CDR3 amino acids: CAWRDTDEAFF. The CDR3 nucleotides are TGTGCCTGGAGGGATACAGATGAAGCTTTCTTT.